The 6 T cell receptor beta chains listed next were all sequenced from one sample in a study of radiotherapy plus CTLA-4 blockade in lung cancer. Profiled with immunoSEQ multiplex PCR; TCRdb holds only in-frame clones, not every one. The table records roughly 73,000 clones, roughly 84% of them present only once. The sequences come from peripheral blood, collected from a patient treated with radiotherapy plus ipilimumab. The receptor source for this set is a human donor with non-small cell lung cancer that progressed on radiotherapy plus ipilimumab.

This clone has just one count. The chain uses TRBV30 and TRBJ2-7; tentatively, D is TRBD2 (6 bases). In germline, CDR1 is GTSNPN, CDR2 SVGIG (reference sequence). V dropped 5 bases and J dropped 6 bases, with 11 bases sitting between them. The CDR3 runs 11 residues. The CDR3 spells CAWSVGGEQYF. In nucleotides, the CDR3 is TGTGCCTGGTCAGTGGGGGGCGAGCAGTACTTC. The full variable domain, with the rest looked up from reference TRBV30 and TRBJ2-7, is SQTIHQWPATLVQPVGSPLSLECTVEGTSNPNLYWYRQAAGRGLQLLFYSVGIGQISSEVPQNLSASRPQDRQFILSSKKLLLSDSGFYLCAWSVGGEQYFGPGTRLTVT.

The sample holds one count of this clone. The V and J genes are TRBV9 and TRBJ2-1; the D gene is possibly TRBD1 (5 bases). The V gene's germline CDR1 is SGDLS and CDR2 YYNGEE. Trimming took 3 bases from V and 9 from J, leaving 13 bases between them. The CDR3 is 13 residues long. The CDR3 DNA is TGTGCCAGCAGCGCGCTCCAGGGTGGTGAGCAGTTCTTC. It is translated as CASSALQGGEQFF.

This chain joins TRBV7-9 and TRBJ2-5; 12 bases fit TRBD1. The trim removed 5 bases at V and 5 bases at J, leaving 9 bases unmatched. The CDR3 consists of 16 residues. The germline V gene encodes CDR1 SEHNR and CDR2 FQNEAQ (reference sequence). CDR3 residues: CASSTGTGGVRETQYF. The CDR3 coding sequence is TGTGCCAGCAGCACCGGGACAGGGGGCGTTCGGGAGACCCAGTACTTC.

The chain combines TRBV5-1 with TRBJ2-2, with 12 bases identical to TRBD2. CDR3 length: 17 amino acids. With V trimmed by 0 bases and J by 3 bases, 3 bases remained unmatched. Germline V lookup: CDR1 SGHRS, CDR2 YFSETQ. The CDR3 DNA reads TGCGCCAGCAGCTTGGGACTAGCGGGAGTCGACACCGGGGAGCTGTTTTTT. Its protein is CASSLGLAGVDTGELFF.

This chain uses TRBV7-3 with TRBJ1-1; D is ambiguous. The CDR3 has 13 residues. CDR1 is SGHTA, CDR2 FQGTGA, per germline. Trimming removed 4 bases at V and 4 bases at J, with 10 bases between. Here the CDR3 DNA reads TGTGCCAGCAGCTCAACATGGGGCACTGAAGCTTTCTTT. Encoded protein: CASSSTWGTEAFF.

V gene TRBV2 combines with J gene TRBJ2-5, with 8 bases lining up with TRBD2. Germline V lookup: CDR1 SNHLY, CDR2 FYNNEI. With 7 bases clipped from V and 1 base from J, the junction kept 8 bases outside the gene matches. This CDR3 comprises 15 residues. This CDR3 is CASKETSVPQETQYF. Here the CDR3 DNA reads TGTGCCAGCAAGGAGACTAGCGTCCCCCAAGAGACCCAGTACTTC.